This TCR beta chain was sequenced for a study of shared clonotypes between healthy human individuals. Study-wide background: The plates for each donor numbered three CD4 naive, three CD4 memory, two CD8 naive and one CD8 memory.

CD4+ cells were split into CD45RA+ naive and CD45RA-negative memory subsets. The assay was run at deep level. Repertoires were generated with immunoSEQ multiplex PCR, while TCRdb's copy carries only in-frame clones and drops some. The sample records about 710,000 clones, over 55% being singletons. The CDR3 is 13 residues long. CDR1 and CDR2 (germline): MDHEN, SYDVKM. J lost 2 bases, V lost 10 bases, and 5 bases had no gene match. The receptor was isolated from a woman aged 25 to 45 in good health. This chain links TRBV28 with TRBJ1-5, with 7 bases fitting TRBD1. What was sequenced was memory CD4+ T cells sorted from blood. The subset here: CD45RA-negative fraction. CDR3 sequence: CATSTGGNQPQHF. Here the CDR3 DNA reads TGTGCCACCTCTACAGGGGGCAATCAGCCCCAGCATTTT.